This T cell receptor beta chain stems from a study of graft-versus-host responses after intestinal transplantation. Overall study: Recipients across the board were started on anti-thymocyte globulin induction, then kept on tacrolimus and steroids for two to four years.

The CDR3 runs to 12 residues. From germline, CDR1 is MNHNS and CDR2 SASEGT. Trimming shortened V by 5 bases and J by 6 bases, and 11 bases separated the two germline ends. The protocol was immunoSEQ multiplex PCR, while the TCRdb copy is restricted to in-frame clones and leaves out a portion. The sample shows 90,000 to 150,000 clones, approximately 95% of them seen only once. Study outcomes and limitations: Researchers found GvH clones in recipient marrow, and some showed up first in ileum or blood. Declines in HvG clones occurring early post-transplant were associated with peak circulating GvH clone levels. Allografts of one patient group, those with graft-donor T cell macrochimerism, had high graft-versus-host to host-versus-graft clonal ratios.

On this clone: Antigen specificity is unknown.

The TCR comes from a human donor who received an intestinal transplant. The specimen comprised unstimulated CD8+ T cells sorted from spleen or lymph node cells, sampled before intestinal transplant. The genes are TRBV6-1 and TRBJ2-7; no clear D gene. As DNA, the CDR3 is TGTGCCAGCAGTTATTGGGGTGGCGAGCAGTACTTC. Translation: CASSYWGGEQYF.